The source of this TCR beta chain is a study of blood T cell repertoires in COVID-19. About the study: The analysed material was cDNA or gDNA that came from T cells, B-cell-depleted T cells, or PBMCs.

Clones were read by immunoSEQ multiplex PCR, and TCRdb kept only the in-frame ones, dropping some. The table records about 55,000 clones, approximately 89% of them present only once. The CDR3 spans 13 residues. V was cut by 4 bases and J by 7 bases, with 14 bases left in between. Per germline, CDR1 SGHDT and CDR2 YYEEEE. This clonotype was sampled from a human donor in a cohort sampled during active COVID-19. The chain has TRBV5-6 and TRBJ2-5, with a weak D call TRBD2 (6 bases). The source material was peripheral blood. The CDR3 sequence: CASSRDWDRTQYF. Here the CDR3 DNA reads TGTGCCAGCAGCCGGGACTGGGATCGGACCCAGTACTTC. Complete variable domain (other parts from reference TRBV5-6 and TRBJ2-5): DAGVTQSPTHLIKTRGQQVTLRCSPKSGHDTVSWYQQALGQGPQFIFQYYEEEERQRGNFPDRFSGHQFPNYSSELNVNALLLGDSALYLCASSRDWDRTQYFGPGTRLLVL.